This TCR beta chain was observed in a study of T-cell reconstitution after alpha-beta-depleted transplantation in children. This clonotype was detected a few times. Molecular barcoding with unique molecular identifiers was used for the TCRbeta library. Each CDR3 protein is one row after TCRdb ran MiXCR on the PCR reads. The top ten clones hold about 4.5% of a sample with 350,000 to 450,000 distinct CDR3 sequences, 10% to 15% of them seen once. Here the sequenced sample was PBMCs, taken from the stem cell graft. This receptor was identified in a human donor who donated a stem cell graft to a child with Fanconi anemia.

CDR3: CASSLQASPDEQFF. DNA for the CDR3: TGCGCCAGCAGCTTGCAGGCGAGTCCGGATGAGCAGTTCTTC. The rearrangement joins TRBV5-1 to TRBJ2-1; D remains unclear. Trimming removed 1 base from V and 8 bases from J, with 13 bases in between. CDR1 is SGHRS, CDR2 YFSETQ, per germline. The length of the CDR3 is 14 residues.